These 18 T cell receptor beta chains share one sample of origin, sequenced in a study of blood T cell repertoires in COVID-19. The data were produced by immunoSEQ multiplex PCR, yet TCRdb's version contains in-frame clones alone and is incomplete. The table includes roughly 200,000 clones, 75% to 90% detected once. The sample taken for sequencing was PBMCs or T cells enriched from blood (not recorded which). All receptors derive from a woman in her forties with acute COVID-19.

The chain combines TRBV5-4 with TRBJ2-3; weak D call: TRBD1 (6 bases). Trimming stripped 5 bases from V and 1 base from J, with 14 bases between. The germline CDR1 and CDR2 sequences are SGHNT and YYREEE (reference sequence). This CDR3 is 15 amino acids long. Written as DNA, the CDR3 is TGTGCCAGCAGTCCAGTACAGGGTGGCACAGATACGCAGTATTTT. As protein: CASSPVQGGTDTQYF. The full variable domain, its missing parts supplied by reference TRBV5-4 and TRBJ2-3, is ETGVTQSPTHLIKTRGQQVTLRCSSQSGHNTVSWYQQALGQGPQFIFQYYREEENGRGNFPPRFSGLQFPNYSSELNVNALELDDSALYLCASSPVQGGTDTQYFGPGTRLTVL.

The chain uses TRBV6-4 and TRBJ2-2; 9 bases agree with TRBD1. V shed 3 bases, J shed 3 bases, and the junction held 2 bases outside the gene matches. The germline gives CDR1 MRHNA, CDR2 SNTAGT. The CDR3 spans 15 residues. The CDR3 spells CASSEQGAHTGELFF. The CDR3 DNA follows: TGTGCCAGCAGTGAACAGGGGGCGCACACCGGGGAGCTGTTTTTT.

The chain uses TRBV14 and TRBJ1-6, with a tentative D call TRBD1 (5 bases). V lost 1 base and J 6 bases, leaving 10 bases between the germline ends. There are 15 residues in the CDR3. Germline CDR1 and CDR2: SGHDN and FVKESK. CDR3 in amino acids: CASSQGAGSNSPLHF. In nucleotides, the CDR3 is TGTGCCAGCAGCCAAGGGGCAGGGTCTAATTCACCCCTCCACTTT.

This clone was counted once. The V and J genes are TRBV12-3 or TRBV12-4 and TRBJ2-3; possible D gene TRBD2, 5 bases. V was pared by 7 bases and J by 6 bases, with 11 bases between. The CDR3 contains 12 residues. This chain's CDR3 is CASTSGGDTQYF. The CDR3 coding sequence is TGTGCCAGCACCTCCGGCGGGGATACGCAGTATTTT.

CDR3 bases: TGTGCCAGCGAAGACAGGGGGCGCAGGACTGAAGCTTTCTTT. It specifies CASEDRGRRTEAFF. The chain joins TRBV10-3 to TRBJ1-1; 10 bases match TRBD1. V was clipped by 10 bases and J by 5 bases; unmatched bases: 10. The germline CDR1 and CDR2 sequences are ENHRY and SYGVKD. The CDR3 is 14 amino acids.

The chain combines TRBV2 with TRBJ1-6, with a tentative D call TRBD1 (6 bases). This CDR3 is 15 amino acids long. Trimming shortened V by 3 bases and J by 4 bases, and 10 bases separated the two germline ends. CDR1 and CDR2 from the germline V gene are SNHLY and FYNNEI. The CDR3 DNA reads as TGTGCCAGCAGTGACAGGGACATTTATAATTCACCCCTCCACTTT. Its translation is CASSDRDIYNSPLHF.

This chain links TRBV30 with TRBJ2-1; D remains unclear. CDR3 length: 11 amino acids. V was trimmed by 3 bases and J by 8 bases, leaving 8 bases between them. Germline-derived CDR1 and CDR2 are GTSNPN and SVGIG (reference sequence). DNA for the CDR3: TGTGCCTGGAGGGAGTTTCATGAGCAGTTCTTC. Translation: CAWREFHEQFF.

The rearrangement links TRBV7-3 to TRBJ2-7; D remains ambiguous. The CDR3 spans 14 residues. Germline CDR1 and CDR2: SGHTA and FQGTGA. CDR3 nucleotides: TGTGCCAGCACCTTAAGTTCCACCTACTACGAGCAGTACGTC. Residues: CASTLSSTYYEQYV.

This sequence joins TRBV19 and TRBJ1-2; 8 nucleotides line up with TRBD1. Germline V gene data show CDR1 as LNHDA and CDR2 as SQIVND (reference sequence). The CDR3 has 15 residues. With 6 bases clipped from V and 1 base from J, the junction kept 7 bases outside the gene matches. The CDR3 DNA follows: TGTGCCAGTAGGTTTAAGACAGGGGATAACTATGGCTACACCTTC. Protein: CASRFKTGDNYGYTF.

This clone occurred once. V and J are TRBV14 and TRBJ1-1; D uncertain. Germline lookup yields CDR1 SGHDN and CDR2 FVKESK. V was shortened by 5 bases and J by 0 bases, with 7 bases between the two germline ends. The CDR3 runs 13 residues. The CDR3 here is CASSYSLNTEAFF. DNA for the CDR3: TGTGCCAGCAGCTACAGCCTGAACACTGAAGCTTTCTTT.

V is TRBV29-1 and J is TRBJ1-2; 8 nucleotides agree with TRBD1. V shed 4 bases, J shed 4 bases, and the junction held 14 bases outside the gene matches. In germline, CDR1 is SQVTM, CDR2 ANQGSEA. The CDR3 extends over 16 amino acids. CDR3 loop: CSVVSGQGATGYGYTF. As DNA, the CDR3 is TGCAGCGTTGTCTCGGGCCAGGGGGCCACGGGCTATGGCTACACCTTC.

The chain couples TRBV3-1 (or the pseudogene TRBV3-2) to TRBJ1-2; TRBD1 agrees at 10 bases. This CDR3 has 17 residues. CDR1 and CDR2 (germline): LGHDT, YNNKEL (reference sequence). V shed 1 base, J shed 4 bases, and the junction held 9 bases outside the gene matches. The CDR3 DNA sequence: TGTGCCAGCAGCCAAGTTCTGAGACAGGGGGCATCCTATGGCTACACCTTC. Translating gives CASSQVLRQGASYGYTF.

The chain has TRBV19 and TRBJ2-7, with a tentative D call TRBD1 (5 bases). The CDR3 totals 11 residues. CDR1 is LNHDA, CDR2 SQIVND, per germline (reference sequence). Trimming cost V 3 bases and J 10 bases, with 10 bases left between them. The CDR3 sequence: CASSISGSQYF. Written as DNA, the CDR3 is TGTGCCAGTAGTATCTCAGGGTCCCAGTACTTC.

The chain employs TRBV7-3 and TRBJ2-5; weak D call: TRBD2 (5 bases). The V gene's germline CDR1 is SGHTA and CDR2 FQGTGA. Trimming pared 0 bases from V and 5 bases from J, leaving 13 bases between. The CDR3 extends over 15 amino acids. CDR3 amino acids: CASSLTPGLGETQYF. The CDR3 nucleotides read TGTGCCAGCAGCTTAACGCCGGGATTGGGGGAGACCCAGTACTTC.

The chain combines TRBV10-3 with TRBJ1-5; the D gene is possibly TRBD1 (6 bases). Germline-derived CDR1 and CDR2 are ENHRY and SYGVKD. Trimming pared 6 bases from V and 4 bases from J, leaving 22 bases between. The CDR3 runs to 17 residues. CDR3 region: CAISSGTLSRGNQPQHF. CDR3 DNA: TGTGCCATCAGCTCCGGGACACTATCAAGAGGGAATCAGCCCCAGCATTTT.

This clone was seen once. This rearrangement joins TRBV19 to TRBJ1-2; TRBD1 matches at 10 bases. Germline CDR1 LNHDA, CDR2 SQIVND (reference sequence). The CDR3 is 19 residues long. Unmatched junction bases numbered 14, after V lost 3 bases and J lost 1 base. The CDR3 is CASSISTGGSSRVNYGYTF. The CDR3 nucleotides are TGTGCCAGTAGTATTTCGACAGGGGGCTCATCTAGGGTTAACTATGGCTACACCTTC.

The V call is TRBV5-4, the J call TRBJ2-1; D may be TRBD1 (6 bases). V was clipped by 4 bases and J by 4 bases, with 24 bases between them. This CDR3 is built from 18 residues. Per the germline V gene, CDR1 is SGHNT and CDR2 is YYREEE (reference sequence). The CDR3 DNA reads as TGTGCCAGCAGCCGCCAGGGGTTGGCGGCGAGAGAGTACAATGAGCAGTTCTTC. Translating gives CASSRQGLAAREYNEQFF.

The sample holds a few counts of this clone. This chain joins TRBV4-1 and TRBJ1-1; D gene uncertain. The germline V gene encodes CDR1 MGHRA and CDR2 YSYEKL. The CDR3 has 14 residues. Trimming pared 4 bases from V and 3 bases from J, leaving 12 bases between. The CDR3 is CASSPPGGYTEAFF. The CDR3, as DNA: TGCGCCAGCAGCCCCCCGGGCGGGTACACTGAAGCTTTCTTT.